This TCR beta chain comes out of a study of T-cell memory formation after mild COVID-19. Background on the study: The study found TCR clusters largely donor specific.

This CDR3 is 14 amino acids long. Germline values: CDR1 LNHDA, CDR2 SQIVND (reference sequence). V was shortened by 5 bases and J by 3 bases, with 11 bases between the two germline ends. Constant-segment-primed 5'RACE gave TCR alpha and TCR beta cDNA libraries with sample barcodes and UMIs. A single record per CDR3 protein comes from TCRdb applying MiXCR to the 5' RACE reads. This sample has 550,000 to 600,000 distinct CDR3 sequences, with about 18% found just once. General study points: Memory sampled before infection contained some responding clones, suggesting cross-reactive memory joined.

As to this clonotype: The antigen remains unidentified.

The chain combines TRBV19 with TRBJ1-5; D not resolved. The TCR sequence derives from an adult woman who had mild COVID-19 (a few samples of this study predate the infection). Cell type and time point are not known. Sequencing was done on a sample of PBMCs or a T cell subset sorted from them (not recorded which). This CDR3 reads CASSQPGFNQPQHF. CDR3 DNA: TGTGCCAGTAGTCAGCCGGGCTTCAATCAGCCCCAGCATTTT.